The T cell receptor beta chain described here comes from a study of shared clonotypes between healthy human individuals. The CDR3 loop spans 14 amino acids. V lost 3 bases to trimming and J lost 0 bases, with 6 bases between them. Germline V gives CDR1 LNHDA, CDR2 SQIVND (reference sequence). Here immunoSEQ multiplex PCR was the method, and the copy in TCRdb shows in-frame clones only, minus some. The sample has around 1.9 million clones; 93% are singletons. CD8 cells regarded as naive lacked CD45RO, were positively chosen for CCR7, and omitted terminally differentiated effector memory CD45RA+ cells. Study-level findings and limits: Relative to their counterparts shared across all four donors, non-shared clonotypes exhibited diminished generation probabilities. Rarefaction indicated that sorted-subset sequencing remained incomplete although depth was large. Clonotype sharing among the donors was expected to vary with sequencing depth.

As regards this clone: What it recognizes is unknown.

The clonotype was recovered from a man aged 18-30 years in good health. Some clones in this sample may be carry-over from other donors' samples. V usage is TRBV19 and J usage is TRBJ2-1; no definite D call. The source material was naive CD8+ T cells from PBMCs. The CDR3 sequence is CASSIYDSYNEQFF. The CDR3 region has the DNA TGTGCCAGTAGTATCTATGACTCCTACAATGAGCAGTTCTTC.